This TCR beta chain is drawn from a study of T cell responses to AZD1222 COVID-19 vaccine (dated by TCRdb to about 2021). Regarding the research as a whole: A total of about 250 trial participants underwent TCR sequencing, of whom 200 to 220 had received two doses of AZD1222 and some 25 had received two doses of the MenACWY control vaccine. Trial participants were enrolled into age subgroups of 18-55, 56-69 and 70-plus years, which contained about 150, 28 and 57 TCR-sequenced participants, respectively. Summary of the overall study and its limitations: In the small 56-69-year group, the increase in depth fell short of significance, most likely because of low power. CD4 TCRs associated with the vaccine covered the entire spike protein, and the dominant responses were in regions 160-218 and 743-854. Conclusions about previously exposed vaccinees are limited because only 5 or 6 AZD1222 recipients were SARS-CoV-2 seropositive at baseline. Participants were mostly white British, with more females than males. The authors suggested clonal diversity may have been underestimated. Reportedly, close to half of the unique spike-specific TCRs recognized epitopes lying outside the regions that are mutated in the B.1.351 and B.1.1.7 variants. Because no day 14 peak-response samples were available, repertoires were characterized only after the peak T cell response. Spike-specific TCR breadth and depth rose significantly after two AZD1222 doses compared with day 0 and with MenACWY recipients.

The time point label for this specimen denotes: about 28 days (+/-7) after the second vaccine dose. AZD1222 recipients with second doses at about 4 weeks or about 12 weeks were pooled, because spike-specific TCR depth and breadth did not differ between schedules. Vaccinee samples came from UK trials COV001 and COV002, including a single-blind randomized controlled phase 2/3 trial of AZD1222 (ChAdOx1 nCoV-19) in healthy adults. For TCRbeta chain sequencing, PBMC samples from trial participants were taken at day 0 and at day 28 after the second dose. V gives up 6 bases and J gives up 7 bases, and the segment between their germline ends measures 12 bases. For CDR1 and CDR2, the germline V gene lists SNHLY and FYNNEI. From the cysteine through the phenylalanine, the CDR3 covers 13 amino acids. Of all the DNA, just the CDR3 is kept, 39 bases in frame from base 1. The CDR3 regions of human TCRbeta chains were subjected to immunosequencing. In the source study's methods: TCRs in the repertoires were matched against a reference library of SARS-CoV-2-specific TCRs that had been generated with the MIRA antigen-specificity platform. Breadth meant the fraction of unique TCRs that were SARS-CoV-2-associated, whereas depth meant the fraction of total T cells that were SARS-CoV-2-associated. Using the MIRA data, each spike-specific TCR was assigned both to the spike region to which the TCR was reactive and to a CD4 or CD8 class. Log10-transformed breadth and depth values were compared by one-way ANOVA with Sidak's multiple comparisons tests. TCRdb retrieved this table from immuneACCESS and kept in-frame rearrangements only. Not all clones are present; in checked studies, unresolved V genes account for under half, and no reason is known for the remainder. V, J and clone size derive from that table, while D and trimming were established from the DNA sequence. The sample table holds 150,000 to 200,000 clones, of which around 92% were seen once. The ten biggest clones cover around 0.98% of the sample.

As regards this clone: Its cognate antigen has yet to be identified. Per-base quality was not reported, and no clone a single base away is much larger than it.

The sequencing used peripheral blood, collected 28 days after the second AZD1222 dose. This TCR was sampled from an adult who received the AZD1222 COVID-19 vaccine. The chain couples TRBV2 to TRBJ1-4, with the D gene not clear enough to name. The DNA sequence reads TGTGCCAGCAGGGGCCTGAGGAGTGAAAAACTGTTTTTT. It codes for CASRGLRSEKLFF.